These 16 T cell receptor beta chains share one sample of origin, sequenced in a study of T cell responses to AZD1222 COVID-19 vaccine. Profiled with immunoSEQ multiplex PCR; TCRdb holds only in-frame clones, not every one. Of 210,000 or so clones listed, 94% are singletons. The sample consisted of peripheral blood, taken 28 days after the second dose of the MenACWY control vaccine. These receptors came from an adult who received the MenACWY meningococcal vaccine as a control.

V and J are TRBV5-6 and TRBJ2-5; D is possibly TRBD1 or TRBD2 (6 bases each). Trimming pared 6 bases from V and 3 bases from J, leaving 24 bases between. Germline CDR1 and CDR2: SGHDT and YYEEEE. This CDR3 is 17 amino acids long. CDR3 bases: TGTGCCAGCATCCCGTGGGGGGCAGCTTGGGAAAAAGAGACCCAGTACTTC. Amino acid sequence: CASIPWGAAWEKETQYF.

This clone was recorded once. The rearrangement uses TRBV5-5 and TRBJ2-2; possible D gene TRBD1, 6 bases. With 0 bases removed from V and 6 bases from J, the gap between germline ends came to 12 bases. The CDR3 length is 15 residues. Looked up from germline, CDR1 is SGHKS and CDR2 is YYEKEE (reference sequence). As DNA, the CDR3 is TGTGCCAGCAGCTTGGAAGATGCAGGGGCCGGGGAGCTGTTTTTT. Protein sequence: CASSLEDAGAGELFF.

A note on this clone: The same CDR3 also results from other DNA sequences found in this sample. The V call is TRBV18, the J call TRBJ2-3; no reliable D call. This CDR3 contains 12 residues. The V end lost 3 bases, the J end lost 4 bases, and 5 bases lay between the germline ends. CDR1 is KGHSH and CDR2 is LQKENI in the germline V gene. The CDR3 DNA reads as TGTGCCAGCTCACCTAGGGCAGATACGCAGTATTTT. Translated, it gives CASSPRADTQYF.

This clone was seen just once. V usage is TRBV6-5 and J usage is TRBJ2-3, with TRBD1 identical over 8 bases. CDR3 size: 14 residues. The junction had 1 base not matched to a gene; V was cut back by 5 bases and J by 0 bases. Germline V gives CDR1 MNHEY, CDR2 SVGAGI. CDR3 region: CASSRTGSTDTQYF. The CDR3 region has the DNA TGTGCCAGCAGTAGGACAGGGAGCACAGATACGCAGTATTTT.

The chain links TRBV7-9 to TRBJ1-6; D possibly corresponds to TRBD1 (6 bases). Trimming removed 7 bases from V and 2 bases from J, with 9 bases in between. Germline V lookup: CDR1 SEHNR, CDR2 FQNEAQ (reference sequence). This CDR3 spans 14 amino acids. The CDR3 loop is CASTGTTYNSPLHF. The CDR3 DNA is TGTGCCAGCACCGGGACAACCTATAATTCACCCCTCCACTTT.

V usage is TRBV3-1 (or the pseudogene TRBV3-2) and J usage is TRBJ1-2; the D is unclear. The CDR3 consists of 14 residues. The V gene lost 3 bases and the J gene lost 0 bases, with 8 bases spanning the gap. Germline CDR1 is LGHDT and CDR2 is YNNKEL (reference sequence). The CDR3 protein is CASSQAGTNYGYTF. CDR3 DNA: TGTGCCAGCAGCCAGGCCGGGACTAACTATGGCTACACCTTC.

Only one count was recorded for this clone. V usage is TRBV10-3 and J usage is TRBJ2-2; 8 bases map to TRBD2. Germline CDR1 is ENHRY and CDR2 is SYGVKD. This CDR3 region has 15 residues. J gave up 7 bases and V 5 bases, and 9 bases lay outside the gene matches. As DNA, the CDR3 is TGTGCCATCAGTTCCGCGTCGGGGGGGGACGGGGAGCTGTTTTTT. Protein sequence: CAISSASGGDGELFF.

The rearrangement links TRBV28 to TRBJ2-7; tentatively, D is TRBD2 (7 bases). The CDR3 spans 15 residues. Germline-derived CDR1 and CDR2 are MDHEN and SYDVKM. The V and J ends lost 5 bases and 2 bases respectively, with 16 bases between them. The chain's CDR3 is CASSPRLGGAYEQYF. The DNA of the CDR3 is TGTGCCAGCAGTCCCCGGCTAGGGGGGGCCTACGAGCAGTACTTC.

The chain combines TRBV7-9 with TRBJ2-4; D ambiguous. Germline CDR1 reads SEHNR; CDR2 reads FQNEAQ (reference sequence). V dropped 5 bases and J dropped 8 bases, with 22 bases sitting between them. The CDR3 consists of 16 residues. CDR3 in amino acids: CASSLFIDPRVDIQYF. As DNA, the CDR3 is TGTGCCAGCAGCCTTTTTATAGACCCTCGGGTAGACATTCAGTACTTC.

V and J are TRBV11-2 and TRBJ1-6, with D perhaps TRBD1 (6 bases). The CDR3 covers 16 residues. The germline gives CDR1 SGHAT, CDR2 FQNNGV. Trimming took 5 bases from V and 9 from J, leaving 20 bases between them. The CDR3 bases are TGTGCCAGCAGCCCCACCGGGAGTCAAGGGGGTTCACCCCTCCACTTT. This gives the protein CASSPTGSQGGSPLHF. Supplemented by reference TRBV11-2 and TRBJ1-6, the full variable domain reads EAGVAQSPRYKIIEKRQSVAFWCNPISGHATLYWYQQILGQGPKLLIQFQNNGVVDDSQLPKDRFSAERLKGVDSTLKIQPAKLEDSAVYLCASSPTGSQGGSPLHFGNGTRLTVT.

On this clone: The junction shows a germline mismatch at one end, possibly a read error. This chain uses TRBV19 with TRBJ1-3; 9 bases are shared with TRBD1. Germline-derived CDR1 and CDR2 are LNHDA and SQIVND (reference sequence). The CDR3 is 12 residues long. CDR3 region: CASTGTGLNRDF. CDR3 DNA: TGTGCCAGTACCGGGACAGGGCTTAATCGTGATTTT.

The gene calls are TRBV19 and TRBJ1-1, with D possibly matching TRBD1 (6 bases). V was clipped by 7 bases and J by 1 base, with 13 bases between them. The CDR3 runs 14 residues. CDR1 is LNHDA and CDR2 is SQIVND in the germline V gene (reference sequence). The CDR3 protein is CASTQTGSNTEAFF. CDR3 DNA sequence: TGTGCCAGTACCCAAACAGGGTCGAACACTGAAGCTTTCTTT.

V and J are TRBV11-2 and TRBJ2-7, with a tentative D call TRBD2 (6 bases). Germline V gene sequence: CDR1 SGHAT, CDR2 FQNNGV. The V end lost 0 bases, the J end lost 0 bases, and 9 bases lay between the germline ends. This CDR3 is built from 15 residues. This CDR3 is CASSLEISGSYEQYF. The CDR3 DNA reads TGTGCCAGCAGCTTAGAGATTAGCGGCTCCTACGAGCAGTACTTC.

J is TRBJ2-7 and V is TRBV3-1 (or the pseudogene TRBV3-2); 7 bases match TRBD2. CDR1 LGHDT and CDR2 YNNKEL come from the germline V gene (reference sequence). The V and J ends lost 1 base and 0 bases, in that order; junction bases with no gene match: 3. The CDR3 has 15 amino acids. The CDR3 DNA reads TGTGCCAGCAGCCAAGCTGGGGGGGTCTCCTACGAGCAGTACTTC. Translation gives CASSQAGGVSYEQYF.

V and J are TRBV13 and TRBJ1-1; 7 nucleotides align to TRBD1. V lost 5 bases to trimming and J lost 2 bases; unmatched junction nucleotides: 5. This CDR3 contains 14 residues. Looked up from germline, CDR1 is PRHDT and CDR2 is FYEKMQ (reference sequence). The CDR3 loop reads CASSVGTVNTEAFF. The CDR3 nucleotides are TGTGCCAGCAGCGTCGGGACAGTTAACACTGAAGCTTTCTTT.

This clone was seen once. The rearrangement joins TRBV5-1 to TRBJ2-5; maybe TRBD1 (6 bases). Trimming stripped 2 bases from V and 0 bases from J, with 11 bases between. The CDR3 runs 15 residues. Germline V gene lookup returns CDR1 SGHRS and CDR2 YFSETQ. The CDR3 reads CASSFLTGDQETQYF. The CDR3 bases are TGCGCCAGCAGCTTTTTGACAGGCGACCAAGAGACCCAGTACTTC.